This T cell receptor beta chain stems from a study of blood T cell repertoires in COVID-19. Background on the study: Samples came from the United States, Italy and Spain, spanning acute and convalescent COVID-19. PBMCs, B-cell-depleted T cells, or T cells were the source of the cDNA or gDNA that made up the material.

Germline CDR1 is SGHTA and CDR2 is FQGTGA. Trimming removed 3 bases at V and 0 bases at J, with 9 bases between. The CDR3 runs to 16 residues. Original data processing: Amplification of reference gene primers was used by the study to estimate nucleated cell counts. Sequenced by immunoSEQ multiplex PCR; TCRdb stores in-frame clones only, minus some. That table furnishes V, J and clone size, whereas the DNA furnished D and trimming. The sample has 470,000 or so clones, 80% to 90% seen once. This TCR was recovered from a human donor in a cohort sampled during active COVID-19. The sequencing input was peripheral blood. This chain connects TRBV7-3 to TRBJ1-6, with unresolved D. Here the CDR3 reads CASSLVGGSYNSPLHF. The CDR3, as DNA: TGTGCCAGCAGCTTGGTCGGCGGCTCCTATAATTCACCCCTCCACTTT. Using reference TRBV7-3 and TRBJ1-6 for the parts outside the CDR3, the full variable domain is GAGVSQTPSNKVTEKGKYVELRCDPISGHTALYWYRQSLGQGPEFLIYFQGTGAADDSGLPNDRFFAVRPEGSVSTLKIQRTERGDSAVYLCASSLVGGSYNSPLHFGNGTRLTVT.